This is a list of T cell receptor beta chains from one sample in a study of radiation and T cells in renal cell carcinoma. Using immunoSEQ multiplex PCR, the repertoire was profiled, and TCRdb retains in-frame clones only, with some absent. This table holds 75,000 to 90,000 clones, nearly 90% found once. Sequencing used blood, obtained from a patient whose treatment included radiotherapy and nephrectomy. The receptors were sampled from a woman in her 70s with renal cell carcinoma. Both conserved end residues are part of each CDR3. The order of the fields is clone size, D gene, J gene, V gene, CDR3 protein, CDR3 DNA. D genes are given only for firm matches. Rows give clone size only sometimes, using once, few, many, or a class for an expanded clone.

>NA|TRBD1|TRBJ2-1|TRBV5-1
CASSTGTGGYNEQFF
TGCGCCAGCAGTACCGGGACAGGGGGCTACAATGAGCAGTTCTTC
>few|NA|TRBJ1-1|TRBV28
CASIGSEAFF
TGTGCCAGCATTGGGTCTGAAGCTTTCTTT
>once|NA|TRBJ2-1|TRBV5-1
CASSQSGSSYNEQFF
TGCGCCAGCAGCCAAAGCGGAAGCTCCTACAATGAGCAGTTCTTC
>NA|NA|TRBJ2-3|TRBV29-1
CSGLWGVWGSTDTQYF
TGCAGCGGTCTATGGGGGGTCTGGGGCAGCACAGATACGCAGTATTTT
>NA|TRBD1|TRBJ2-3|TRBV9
CASSVDQGADTQYF
TGTGCCAGCAGCGTAGACCAGGGGGCGGATACGCAGTATTTT
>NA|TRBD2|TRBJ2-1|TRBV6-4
CASSEAAGLSYNEQFF
TGTGCCAGCAGTGAGGCAGCGGGGCTCTCCTACAATGAGCAGTTCTTC
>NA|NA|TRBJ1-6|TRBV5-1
CASSSEPRTNSPLHF
TGCGCCAGCAGCTCGGAACCGAGGACTAATTCACCCCTCCACTTT
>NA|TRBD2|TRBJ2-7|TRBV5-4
CASSSGLAGAYEQYF
TGTGCCAGCAGCTCCGGACTAGCAGGGGCCTACGAGCAGTACTTC
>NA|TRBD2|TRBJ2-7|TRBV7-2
CASSLTGGLFYEQYF
TGTGCCAGCAGCTTAACGGGGGGGCTCTTCTACGAGCAGTACTTC
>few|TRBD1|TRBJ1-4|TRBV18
CASRTGGDEKLFF
TGTGCCAGTCGGACAGGAGGAGATGAAAAACTGTTTTTT
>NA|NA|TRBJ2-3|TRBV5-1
CASSSSDTSTDTQYF
TGCGCCAGCAGCTCCAGTGATACTAGCACAGATACGCAGTATTTT
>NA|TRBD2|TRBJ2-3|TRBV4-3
CASSQGLAGGTFPDTQYF
TGCGCCAGCAGCCAAGGACTAGCGGGGGGGACCTTTCCAGATACGCAGTATTTT
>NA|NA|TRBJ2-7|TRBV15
CATSSWGKSPLSYEQYF
TGTGCCACCAGCAGTTGGGGGAAAAGTCCCCTAAGCTACGAGCAGTACTTC
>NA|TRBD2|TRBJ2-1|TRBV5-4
CASSFRPTSGGAGEQFF
TGTGCCAGCAGCTTTCGACCGACTAGCGGGGGGGCCGGTGAGCAGTTCTTC
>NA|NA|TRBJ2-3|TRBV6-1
CASSGGRGTDTQYF
TGTGCCAGCAGCGGAGGTAGGGGCACAGATACGCAGTATTTT
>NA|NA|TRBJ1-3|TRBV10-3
CAISESTGNTIYF
TGTGCCATCAGTGAGTCAACTGGAAACACCATATATTTT
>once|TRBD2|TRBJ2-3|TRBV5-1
CASSPWLAGNTDTQYF
TGCGCCAGCAGCCCATGGCTAGCGGGGAACACAGATACGCAGTATTTT
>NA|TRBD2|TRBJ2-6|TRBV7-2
CASSSERGKAGANVLTF
TGTGCCAGCAGCTCCGAGCGGGGTAAGGCTGGGGCCAACGTCCTGACTTTC
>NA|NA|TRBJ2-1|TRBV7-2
CASSLAGANNEQFF
TGTGCCAGCAGTCTGGCAGGGGCGAACAATGAGCAGTTCTTC
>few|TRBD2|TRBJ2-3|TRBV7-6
CASSHRLAGGTDTQYF
TGTGCCAGCAGCCACAGACTAGCGGGAGGCACAGATACGCAGTATTTT
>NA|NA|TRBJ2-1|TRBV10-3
CAISQDRNEQFF
TGTGCCATCAGCCAAGACAGGAATGAGCAGTTCTTC
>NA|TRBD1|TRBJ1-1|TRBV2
CASSNRDRGVGSTEAFF
TGTGCCAGCAGTAATCGGGACAGGGGCGTCGGAAGCACTGAAGCTTTCTTT
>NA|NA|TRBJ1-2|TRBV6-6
CASSYGQANYGYTF
TGTGCCAGCAGTTACGGGCAGGCTAACTATGGCTACACCTTC
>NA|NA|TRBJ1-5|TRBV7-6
CASSLEALNQPQHF
TGTGCCAGCAGCTTAGAGGCACTGAATCAGCCCCAGCATTTT
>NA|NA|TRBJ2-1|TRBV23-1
CASSQIGGGGFF
TGCGCCAGCAGTCAAATTGGGGGCGGGGGGTTCTTC
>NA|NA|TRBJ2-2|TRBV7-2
CASSFGVTGELFF
TGTGCCAGCAGCTTTGGGGTAACCGGGGAGCTGTTTTTT
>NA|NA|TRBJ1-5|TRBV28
CASSFGTGNQPQHF
TGTGCCAGCAGTTTCGGGACGGGGAATCAGCCCCAGCATTTT
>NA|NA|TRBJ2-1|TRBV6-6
CASSRDGNEQFF
TGTGCCAGCAGCCGGGACGGAAATGAGCAGTTCTTC
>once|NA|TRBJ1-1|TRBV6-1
CASSGEGVVEAFF
TGTGCCAGCAGTGGGGAAGGAGTGGTTGAAGCTTTCTTT
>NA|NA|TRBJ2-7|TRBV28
CASSLGGSSYEQYF
TGTGCCAGCAGTTTGGGGGGAAGCTCCTACGAGCAGTACTTC
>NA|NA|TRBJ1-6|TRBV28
CASSPYLGRSPLHF
TGTGCCAGCAGTCCCTACCTGGGCAGGTCACCCCTCCACTTT
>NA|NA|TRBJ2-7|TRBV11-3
CASSLEGMGYEQYF
TGTGCCAGCAGCTTGGAGGGGATGGGCTACGAGCAGTACTTC
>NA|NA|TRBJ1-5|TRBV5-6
CASSLDSNQPQHF
TGTGCCAGCAGCTTGGACAGCAATCAGCCCCAGCATTTT
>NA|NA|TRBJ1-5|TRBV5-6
CASSLDGSSNQPQHF
TGTGCCAGCAGCTTGGATGGTTCAAGCAATCAGCCCCAGCATTTT